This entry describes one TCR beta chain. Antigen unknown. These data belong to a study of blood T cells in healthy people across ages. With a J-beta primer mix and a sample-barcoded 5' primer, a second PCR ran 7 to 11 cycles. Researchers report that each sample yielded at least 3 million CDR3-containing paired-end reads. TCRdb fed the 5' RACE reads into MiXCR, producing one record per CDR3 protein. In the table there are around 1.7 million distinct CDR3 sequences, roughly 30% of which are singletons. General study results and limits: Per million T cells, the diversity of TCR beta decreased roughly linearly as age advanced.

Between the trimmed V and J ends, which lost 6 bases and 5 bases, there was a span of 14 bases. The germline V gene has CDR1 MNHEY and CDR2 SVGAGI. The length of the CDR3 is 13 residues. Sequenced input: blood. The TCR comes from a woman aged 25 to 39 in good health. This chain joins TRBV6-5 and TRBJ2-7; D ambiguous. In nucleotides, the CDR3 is TGTGCCAGCAGGGGTCTGGGATTCGACGAGCAGTACTTC. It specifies CASRGLGFDEQYF.